This is a list of T cell receptor beta chains from one sample in a study of CD8 T cells in Susac syndrome. Using its own MiXCR run on the immunoSEQ multiplex PCR reads, TCRdb lists one record per CDR3 protein. The profile shows 200,000 to 300,000 distinct CDR3 sequences, 90% to 96% of them singletons. Input material: CD4+ T cells from PBMCs. These receptors all stem from a human donor with Susac syndrome. Each CDR3 is given with its conserved first and last residue. The D gene is left open where the match is weak. Rows give clone size only sometimes, using once, few, many, or a class for an expanded clone.

clone size,D gene,V gene,J gene,CDR3 DNA,CDR3 protein
-,-,TRBV20-1,TRBJ1-2,TGCAGTGCTAGAGAGAGGGGTCACTACTTC,CSARERGHYF
-,-,TRBV20-1,TRBJ1-4,TGCAGTGCTCGGAGCGGCCCTAATGAAAAACTGTTTTTT,CSARSGPNEKLFF
-,TRBD1,TRBV4-1,TRBJ2-7,TGCGCCAGCAGCCAAGATGGACAGGGGGTTGGCGAGCAGTACTTC,CASSQDGQGVGEQYF
-,-,TRBV29-1,TRBJ2-1,TGCAGCGTTGAACCAGACTGGTCCAATGAGCAGTTCTTC,CSVEPDWSNEQFF
-,-,TRBV7-9,TRBJ2-2,TGTGCCAGCAGTCTGAGGGGTAGCAGAGAGAACACCGGGGAGCTGTTTTTT,CASSLRGSRENTGELFF
-,-,TRBV18,TRBJ1-1,TGTGCCAGCTCCGACAGTCGGAACACTGAAGCTTTCTTT,CASSDSRNTEAFF
-,TRBD1,TRBV29-1,TRBJ1-1,TGCAGCCTTGACAGGGGAAGCACTGAAGCTTTCTTT,CSLDRGSTEAFF
once,-,TRBV5-4,TRBJ1-1,TGTGCCAGCAGCTTGGAGCAGGGGAACACTGAAGCTTTCTTT,CASSLEQGNTEAFF
few,TRBD2,TRBV3-1,TRBJ2-5,TGTGCCAGCAGCTTTCCCGGGACTAGCGGTAAAGAGACCCAGTACTTC,CASSFPGTSGKETQYF
-,-,TRBV15,TRBJ1-4,TGTGCCACCAAGGAGCAACTCGCTAATGAAAAACTGTTTTTT,CATKEQLANEKLFF
-,TRBD2,TRBV24-1,TRBJ2-1,TGTGCCACCGGTACGGGAGGCCACAATGAGCAGTTCTTC,CATGTGGHNEQFF
-,-,TRBV19,TRBJ2-2,TGTGCCAGTACAGACCCGAACACCGGGGAGCTGTTTTTT,CASTDPNTGELFF
-,TRBD2,TRBV3-1,TRBJ2-1,TGTGCCAGCAGCCACTTCGGGGGGTCCAATGAGCAGTTCTTC,CASSHFGGSNEQFF
-,TRBD2,TRBV29-1,TRBJ2-7,TGCAGCGTTCGTCCCGCGGTAGCGGGGGAGGCCTACGAGCAGTACTTC,CSVRPAVAGEAYEQYF
-,-,TRBV4-1,TRBJ2-6,TGCGCCAGCAGCCCCCCCGGGGTATCTAGGGGGGCCAACGTCCTGACTTTC,CASSPPGVSRGANVLTF
-,-,TRBV12-3/TRBV12-4,TRBJ1-2,TGTGCCAGCAGTTCGTCTTTCGGGGCAGGCTATGGCTACACCTTC,CASSSSFGAGYGYTF
once,-,TRBV9,TRBJ2-1,TGTGCCAGCAGCGTATTAGGTCGGTCGGAGTATCTGTTCTTC,CASSVLGRSEYLFF
-,-,TRBV2,TRBJ2-4,TGTGCCACCTCCACGGGCGCCGGGGGCATTCAGTACTTC,CATSTGAGGIQYF
-,TRBD2,TRBV3-1,TRBJ2-7,TGTGCCAGCAGCCAAGGGGGACTAGCGGGGTACGAGCAGTACTTC,CASSQGGLAGYEQYF
once,-,TRBV23-1,TRBJ1-5,TGCGCCAGCAGTCGGCGTGTCCGGTATGGTTATCAGCCCCAGCATTTT,CASSRRVRYGYQPQHF
-,TRBD2,TRBV29-1,TRBJ2-7,TGCAGCGTTGATACGGCGGGAGGGCCCTCTTACGAGCAGTACTTC,CSVDTAGGPSYEQYF
-,TRBD2,TRBV20-1,TRBJ2-7,TGCAGTGCTAGAGATTATCGAGCGGGAGGGTTTTTTCTCGAGCAGTACTTC,CSARDYRAGGFFLEQYF
-,-,TRBV6-2/TRBV6-3,TRBJ1-5,TGTGCCAGCAGACCGGCCGGGGTTGGTAGGCAGCCCCAGCATTTT,CASRPAGVGRQPQHF
-,TRBD2,TRBV2,TRBJ2-1,TGTGCCAGCAGGGCAATTAGGGAGGGTAGCAATGAGCAGTTCTTC,CASRAIREGSNEQFF
-,-,TRBV6-5,TRBJ2-7,TGTGCCAGCAGTTACTACAGTCAAGGATCCTACGAGCAGTACTTC,CASSYYSQGSYEQYF
-,-,TRBV20-1,TRBJ1-1,TGCAGTGCTAGTTTAAGATTGAACACTGAAGCTTTCTTT,CSASLRLNTEAFF
-,TRBD2,TRBV24-1,TRBJ2-1,TGTGCCACCAGTGCTGCCGACACTAGCGCTGTTGATGAGCAGTTCTTC,CATSAADTSAVDEQFF
-,TRBD2,TRBV27,TRBJ2-2,TGTGCCAGCCGCGGCGGGAGTGGGACCGGGGAGCTGTTTTTT,CASRGGSGTGELFF
-,TRBD1,TRBV12-3/TRBV12-4,TRBJ1-2,TGTGCCAGCAGTCAACAGGGGTTCGGCTACACCTTC,CASSQQGFGYTF
-,-,TRBV5-1,TRBJ1-4,TGCGCCAGCAGCTTTGGGACGGCTAATGAAAAACTGTTTTTT,CASSFGTANEKLFF
-,-,TRBV20-1,TRBJ2-7,TGCAGTGCTAGATTATCCGGGAACTACGAGCAGTACTTC,CSARLSGNYEQYF
-,-,TRBV12-3/TRBV12-4,TRBJ2-7,TGTGCCAGCAGTCAATCCGGGATCTCCTACGAGCAGTACTTC,CASSQSGISYEQYF
-,-,TRBV20-1,TRBJ1-3,TGCAGTGCTAGGGCCTCCGGAAACACCATATATTTT,CSARASGNTIYF
-,TRBD1,TRBV5-1,TRBJ2-1,TGCGCCAGCAGCCCTACGACAGGGAGCTCCTACAATGAGCAGTTCTTC,CASSPTTGSSYNEQFF
-,TRBD2,TRBV6-2/TRBV6-3,TRBJ2-1,TGTGCCAGCAGTTACGCCGGGACTAGCGGGTACAATGAGCAGTTCTTC,CASSYAGTSGYNEQFF
-,-,TRBV7-9,TRBJ1-1,TGTGCCAGCGGCGGACGCTCGAACACTGAAGCTTTCTTT,CASGGRSNTEAFF
-,-,TRBV25-1,TRBJ1-1,TGTGCCAGCAGTGAATCCCCGCGTGGGCAGCGCGAAGCTTTCTTT,CASSESPRGQREAFF
-,TRBD1,TRBV5-1,TRBJ2-1,TGCGCCAGCAGCTTCCGGGACAGGGAGGGTTGGGTATCCTACAATGAGCAGTTCTTC,CASSFRDREGWVSYNEQFF
-,-,TRBV9,TRBJ2-1,TGTGCCAGCAGCGTAGACCCTCATGCTAGCAATACCTACAATGAGCAGTTCTTC,CASSVDPHASNTYNEQFF
-,-,TRBV29-1,TRBJ1-4,TGCAGCGCCCGCGACGGGGCTGAAAAACTGTTTTTT,CSARDGAEKLFF
-,-,TRBV3-1,TRBJ1-2,TGTGCCAGCAGCCAAGATATATACAGGGCCTATGGCTACACCTTC,CASSQDIYRAYGYTF
-,-,TRBV5-1,TRBJ1-1,TGCGCCAGCAGCTTATTTGGACAGACCGACACTGAAGCTTTCTTT,CASSLFGQTDTEAFF
-,-,TRBV30,TRBJ2-2,TGTGCCTGGAGTGTACGTGATCCGGCGAACACCGGGGAGCTGTTTTTT,CAWSVRDPANTGELFF
-,TRBD1,TRBV19,TRBJ2-5,TGTGCCAGTAGTACGGGCAGGGGGTTTCAAGAGACCCAGTACTTC,CASSTGRGFQETQYF
-,TRBD1,TRBV12-3/TRBV12-4,TRBJ2-1,TGTGCCAGCAGCCAAACAGGGGGCTCATACAATGAGCAGTTCTTC,CASSQTGGSYNEQFF
-,-,TRBV9,TRBJ1-3,TGTGCCAGCAGCCCCCGGGACCTCGCCGGGTCTGGAAACACCATATATTTT,CASSPRDLAGSGNTIYF